These 24 T cell receptor beta chains were all obtained from the same sample, sequenced in a study of a mutant IDH1 vaccine in newly diagnosed glioma. Antigens for these TCRs are unknown. Time point in this sample: week 47, end of study. All doses held 300 ug of mutant IDH1 20-mer peptide, with topical imiquimod. The assay was immunoSEQ multiplex PCR, and TCRdb's table has in-frame clones only and misses some. In the table there are tens of thousands of clones, less than 85% of which are singletons. The sample was PBMCs, taken from a glioma patient whose treatment included an IDH1 peptide vaccine. Receptors originate from a young man with glioma. Some clones in this sample may be carry-over from other donors' samples.

This chain connects TRBV2 to TRBJ1-3; 8 nucleotides agree with TRBD1. J lost 0 bases, V lost 5 bases, and 6 bases had no gene match. There are 16 residues in the CDR3. Germline assignment: CDR1 SNHLY and CDR2 FYNNEI. The CDR3, as DNA: TGTGCCAGCAGTTCCGGGACAGGATTCTCTGGAAACACCATATATTTT. It specifies CASSSGTGFSGNTIYF.

This rearrangement joins TRBV10-3 to TRBJ1-2, with 10 bases fitting TRBD1. The CDR3 has 14 residues. The J segment lost 3 bases and the V segment lost 5 bases, leaving 3 bases of the junction unmatched. Germline V gives CDR1 ENHRY, CDR2 SYGVKD. The CDR3 DNA sequence: TGTGCCATCAGTTCCGGGACAGGGGACTATGGCTACACCTTC. Protein sequence: CAISSGTGDYGYTF.

This clone appeared a single time. The V call is TRBV20-1, the J call TRBJ2-7; D ambiguous. Germline lookup yields CDR1 DFQATT and CDR2 SNEGSKA (reference sequence). V dropped 6 bases and J dropped 1 base, with 7 bases sitting between them. CDR3 length: 11 residues. The CDR3 coding sequence is TGCAGTGCGTCTCGTTCCTACGAGCAGTACTTC. Translation: CSASRSYEQYF.

This chain uses TRBV7-2 with TRBJ1-1, with 7 positions matching TRBD1. CDR1 is SGHTA and CDR2 is FQGNSA in the germline V gene. V lost 5 bases and J lost 1; bases outside the gene matches: 4. The length of the CDR3 is 14 residues. The CDR3 sequence: CASSVNRGNTEAFF. Written as DNA, the CDR3 is TGTGCCAGCAGCGTAAACAGGGGGAACACTGAAGCTTTCTTT.

The chain employs TRBV6-5 and TRBJ2-1; possibly TRBD1 for D (5 bases). The CDR3 extends over 15 amino acids. The V end lost 0 bases, the J end lost 6 bases, and 12 bases lay between the germline ends. Germline assignment: CDR1 MNHEY and CDR2 SVGAGI. CDR3 amino acids: CASSYSPGLGNEQFF. The CDR3 DNA reads TGTGCCAGCAGTTACTCCCCAGGGTTAGGCAATGAGCAGTTCTTC.

J is TRBJ2-2 and V is TRBV27; 15 bases are a match to TRBD2. The CDR3 is made up of 16 amino acids. Germline V gene sequence: CDR1 MNHEY, CDR2 SMNVEV (reference sequence). V lost 2 bases and J lost 6; bases outside the gene matches: 1. The CDR3 nucleotides read TGTGCCAGCAGTTTAGGACTAGCGGGGGGGGCCGGGGAGCTGTTTTTT. Translated: CASSLGLAGGAGELFF.

This clone has a single count. The rearrangement links TRBV30 to TRBJ1-3; D remains ambiguous. CDR3 length: 16 amino acids. The V end lost 0 bases, the J end lost 0 bases, and 12 bases lay between the germline ends. Per germline, CDR1 GTSNPN and CDR2 SVGIG (reference sequence). The CDR3 is CAWSVARQSSGNTIYF. The DNA for the CDR3 is TGTGCCTGGAGTGTAGCAAGACAAAGCTCTGGAAACACCATATATTTT.

The genes are TRBV7-9 and TRBJ1-1, with no clear D. V was shortened by 3 bases and J by 0 bases, with 8 bases between the two germline ends. The CDR3 totals 14 residues. Germline assignment: CDR1 SEHNR and CDR2 FQNEAQ (reference sequence). DNA of the CDR3: TGTGCCAGCAGCTTGGCCGTGGTGAACACTGAAGCTTTCTTT. Residues: CASSLAVVNTEAFF. Using reference TRBV7-9 and TRBJ1-1 for the parts outside the CDR3, the full variable domain is DTGVSQNPRHKITKRGQNVTFRCDPISEHNRLYWYRQTLGQGPEFLTYFQNEAQLEKSRLLSDRFSAERPKGSFSTLEIQRTEQGDSAMYLCASSLAVVNTEAFFGQGTRLTVV.

The chain combines TRBV5-6 with TRBJ1-3, with D tentatively TRBD1 (5 bases). The germline gives CDR1 SGHDT, CDR2 YYEEEE. Trimming shortened V by 4 bases and J by 0 bases, and 11 bases separated the two germline ends. The CDR3 length is 15 residues. CDR3 residues: CASSIGTVSGNTIYF. In DNA form, the CDR3 reads TGTGCCAGCAGCATAGGGACGGTCTCTGGAAACACCATATATTTT. The full variable domain, in which reference TRBV5-6 and TRBJ1-3 provide the parts outside the CDR3, is DAGVTQSPTHLIKTRGQQVTLRCSPKSGHDTVSWYQQALGQGPQFIFQYYEEEERQRGNFPDRFSGHQFPNYSSELNVNALLLGDSALYLCASSIGTVSGNTIYFGEGSWLTVV.

The chain combines TRBV19 with TRBJ1-2; D remains unclear. CDR3 length: 12 amino acids. Germline CDR1 and CDR2: LNHDA and SQIVND (reference sequence). V lost 1 base, J lost 13 bases, and 13 bases lay in between. The DNA for the CDR3 is TGTGCCAGTAGTATAGTCGGGCAGATGAGCACCTTC. It specifies CASSIVGQMSTF.

In this sample, this clone turned up a few times. V and J are TRBV5-6 and TRBJ2-7, with TRBD1 matching over 7 bases. The CDR3 is made up of 17 amino acids. V gave up 4 bases and J gave up 6 bases; unmatched junction bases: 19. Looked up from germline, CDR1 is SGHDT and CDR2 is YYEEEE. CDR3 in amino acids: CASSATGVWRLASEQYF. CDR3 DNA sequence: TGTGCCAGCAGCGCTACAGGGGTTTGGCGGCTAGCCAGCGAGCAGTACTTC.

The rearrangement uses TRBV5-4 and TRBJ1-5, with a tentative D call TRBD1 (5 bases). V was cut by 5 bases and J by 9 bases, with 15 bases left in between. Looked up from germline, CDR1 is SGHNT and CDR2 is YYREEE (reference sequence). This CDR3 has 13 amino acids. The CDR3 nucleotides read TGTGCCAGCAGTTCCGACCCAGGGTGGCCCCAGCATTTT. Protein sequence: CASSSDPGWPQHF.

This chain joins TRBV18 and TRBJ1-4; D is perhaps TRBD1 (5 bases). In germline, CDR1 is KGHSH, CDR2 LQKENI. The CDR3 has 13 residues. Trimming took 3 bases from V and 8 from J, leaving 10 bases between them. CDR3 amino acids: CASSPRDGEKLFF. CDR3 DNA: TGTGCCAGCTCACCTCGGGACGGCGAAAAACTGTTTTTT.

This clone occurred a few times. The rearrangement uses TRBV19 and TRBJ2-1, with D unclear. CDR3 length: 14 residues. Trimming took off 3 bases at V and 3 bases at J, with 9 bases between the two ends. Germline values: CDR1 LNHDA, CDR2 SQIVND (reference sequence). CDR3 in DNA: TGTGCCAGTAGTATTGGCGAGAGCTACAATGAGCAGTTCTTC. Its translation: CASSIGESYNEQFF.

The rearrangement links TRBV7-9 to TRBJ1-6, with D perhaps matching TRBD1 (6 bases). Trimming took 4 bases from V and 9 from J, leaving 19 bases between them. There are 16 residues in the CDR3. CDR1 SEHNR and CDR2 FQNEAQ come from the germline V gene (reference sequence). This chain's CDR3 is CASSSPGQRGLSPLHF. The CDR3 DNA reads as TGTGCCAGCAGCTCACCGGGACAAAGAGGACTTTCACCCCTCCACTTT.

This chain connects TRBV6-5 to TRBJ1-4; D unclear. The CDR3 spans 12 residues. The germline CDR1 and CDR2 sequences are MNHEY and SVGAGI. Trimming removed 2 bases at V and 8 bases at J, with 6 bases between. The chain's CDR3 is CASSYRREKLFF. CDR3 sequence (DNA): TGTGCCAGCAGTTACCGTCGGGAAAAACTGTTTTTT.

This sequence joins TRBV5-5 and TRBJ1-6; TRBD1 might be the D (5 bases). V was pared by 6 bases and J by 2 bases, with 15 bases between. The CDR3 runs to 16 residues. Germline CDR1 is SGHKS and CDR2 is YYEKEE (reference sequence). The DNA for the CDR3 is TGTGCCAGCACCTGGGGTGGGGGGACCTATAATTCACCCCTCCACTTT. Protein: CASTWGGGTYNSPLHF.

This clone was recorded a few times. V is TRBV30 and J is TRBJ2-5, with no clear D. The CDR3 runs to 11 residues. Germline loops: CDR1 GTSNPN, CDR2 SVGIG (reference sequence). The V and J ends lost 0 bases and 5 bases respectively, with 4 bases between them. The DNA of the CDR3 is TGTGCCTGGAGTGTAGGGGAGACCCAGTACTTC. Protein sequence: CAWSVGETQYF. Based on the CDR3 plus reference TRBV30 and TRBJ2-5, the full variable domain is SQTIHQWPATLVQPVGSPLSLECTVEGTSNPNLYWYRQAAGRGLQLLFYSVGIGQISSEVPQNLSASRPQDRQFILSSKKLLLSDSGFYLCAWSVGETQYFGPGTRLLVL.

The CDR3 bases are TGTGCCAGCAGCCAGACAGTTCCGTACACTGAAGCTTTCTTT. It yields the protein CASSQTVPYTEAFF. The V call is TRBV14, the J call TRBJ1-1; the D gene is possibly TRBD1 (5 bases). The V and J ends lost 3 bases and 3 bases respectively, with 11 bases between them. Germline values: CDR1 SGHDN, CDR2 FVKESK. The CDR3 covers 14 residues.

The CDR3 here is CASSLVAYEQYF. The CDR3 DNA sequence: TGTGCCAGCAGCTTGGTCGCCTACGAGCAGTACTTC. V is TRBV5-6 and J is TRBJ2-7; no clear D gene. The CDR3 totals 12 residues. V was clipped by 0 bases and J by 2 bases, with 3 bases between them. CDR1 is SGHDT and CDR2 is YYEEEE in the germline V gene.

The chain uses TRBV15 and TRBJ1-2, with TRBD1 matching 7 bases. Trimming took 4 bases from V and 8 from J; bases not matched to a gene: 7. CDR3 size: 13 residues. Germline CDR1 LNHNV, CDR2 YYDKDF (reference sequence). CDR3 DNA sequence: TGTGCCACCAGCACCAGGGGGAATGAGGGCTACACCTTC. It specifies CATSTRGNEGYTF. The full variable domain, in which reference TRBV15 and TRBJ1-2 provide the parts outside the CDR3, is DAMVIQNPRYQVTQFGKPVTLSCSQTLNHNVMYWYQQKSSQAPKLLFHYYDKDFNNEADTPDNFQSRRPNTSFCFLDIRSPGLGDTAMYLCATSTRGNEGYTFGSGTRLTVV.

The chain recombines TRBV29-1 with TRBJ1-1; 8 bases align to TRBD1. The germline CDR1 and CDR2 sequences are SQVTM and ANQGSEA. The CDR3 has 12 residues. Unmatched junction bases numbered 3, after V lost 6 bases and J lost 3 bases. CDR3 nucleotide sequence: TGCAGCGTGGACAGGGTTCACACTGAAGCTTTCTTT. Translating gives CSVDRVHTEAFF.

Only one count was recorded for this clone. This rearrangement joins TRBV7-6 to TRBJ1-5; D gene uncertain. CDR1 and CDR2 from the germline V gene are SGHVS and FNYEAQ. V shed 1 base and J shed 6 bases, with 10 bases lying between them. The CDR3 consists of 14 residues. CDR3 protein: CASSLGIFGQPQHF. The CDR3 bases are TGTGCCAGCAGCTTAGGGATATTCGGTCAGCCCCAGCATTTT. Variable domain in full (rest from reference TRBV7-6 and TRBJ1-5): GAGVSQSPRYKVTKRGQDVALRCDPISGHVSLYWYRQALGQGPEFLTYFNYEAQQDKSGLPNDRFSAERPEGSISTLTIQRTEQRDSAMYRCASSLGIFGQPQHFGDGTRLSIL.

This sequence joins TRBV7-8 and TRBJ1-5; 7 bases fit TRBD1. The germline V gene has CDR1 SGHVS and CDR2 FQNEAQ. Trimming at V came to 1 base and at J to 7 bases, leaving 4 bases not matched to a gene. There are 14 residues in the CDR3. CDR3 region: CASSLEGGYQPQHF. The CDR3 coding sequence is TGTGCCAGCAGCTTAGAAGGGGGCTACCAGCCCCAGCATTTT. Together with reference TRBV7-8 and TRBJ1-5, the CDR3 gives the full variable domain: GAGVSQSPRYKVAKRGQDVALRCDPISGHVSLFWYQQALGQGPEFLTYFQNEAQLDKSGLPSDRFFAERPEGSVSTLKIQRTQQEDSAVYLCASSLEGGYQPQHFGDGTRLSIL.